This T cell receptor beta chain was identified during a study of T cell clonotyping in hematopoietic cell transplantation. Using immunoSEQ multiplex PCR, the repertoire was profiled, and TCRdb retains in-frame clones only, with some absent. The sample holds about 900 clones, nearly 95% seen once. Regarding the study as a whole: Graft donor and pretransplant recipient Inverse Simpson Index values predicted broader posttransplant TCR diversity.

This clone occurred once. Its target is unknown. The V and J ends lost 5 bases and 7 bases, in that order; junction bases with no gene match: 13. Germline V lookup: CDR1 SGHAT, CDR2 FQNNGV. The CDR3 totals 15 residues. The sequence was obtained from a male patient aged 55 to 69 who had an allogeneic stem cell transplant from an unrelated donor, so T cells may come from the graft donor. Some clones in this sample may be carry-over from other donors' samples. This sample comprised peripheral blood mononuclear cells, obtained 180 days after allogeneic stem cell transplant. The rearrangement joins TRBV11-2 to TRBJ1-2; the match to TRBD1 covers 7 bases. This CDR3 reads CASSPPMDRSTGYTF. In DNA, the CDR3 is TGTGCCAGCAGCCCGCCGATGGACAGGTCGACTGGCTACACCTTC.